This TCR beta chain was sequenced in a study of blood T cell repertoires in COVID-19. This CDR3 is 13 amino acids long. Looked up from germline, CDR1 is SQVTM and CDR2 is ANQGSEA. Trimming took off 6 bases at V and 5 bases at J, with 11 bases between the two ends. The cohort comprised adults aged roughly 18 to 90 years residing in some 24 US areas. Study processing details: Estimation of nucleated cell counts relied on the amplification of reference gene primers. Generated by immunoSEQ multiplex PCR, the TCRdb table keeps only in-frame clones and is missing some. The D gene and trimming were derived from the DNA, and the V and J assignments and clone size from that table. The sample records about 310,000 clones, roughly 89% being singletons.

Sequencing used PBMCs or T cells enriched from blood (not recorded which). This clonotype originated in a woman between 25 and 40 years old who had recovered from COVID-19. V usage is TRBV29-1 and J usage is TRBJ1-6; tentative D call: TRBD1 (5 bases). The CDR3, as DNA: TGCAGCGTCATGCGGGGGGATAATTCACCCCTCCACTTT. Translation: CSVMRGDNSPLHF.